This TCR beta chain was identified in a study of blood T cell repertoires in COVID-19. Study processing details: Reference gene primer amplification yielded estimated nucleated cell counts. TCRdb's table, derived via immunoSEQ multiplex PCR, lists solely in-frame clones and lacks some. V, J and clone size reflect that table, while D and trimming were determined from the DNA. Of some 250,000 clones in the sample, 70% to 90% are singletons; the top ten hold approximately 2%. Everyone who took part was 18 to 89 years old, and they came from fewer than 25 US areas. Grouping used clinical history reported by participants in a survey and questionnaire. Cohort 3 donors counted as recovered after two negative PCRs, clearance, or resolved symptoms. Between the trimmed V and J ends, which lost 0 bases and 8 bases, there was a span of 10 bases. Germline CDR1 reads SGHVS; CDR2 reads FNYEAQ. The CDR3 contains 13 residues.

The chain carries TRBV7-6 and TRBJ1-1, with D possibly TRBD1 on 5 matching bases. The clonotype comes from a woman aged 45 to 65 who had recovered from COVID-19. Sequenced: PBMCs or T cells enriched from blood (not recorded which). The CDR3 is CASSLAGQGEAFF. Written as DNA, the CDR3 is TGTGCCAGCAGCTTAGCGGGGCAGGGAGAAGCTTTCTTT.